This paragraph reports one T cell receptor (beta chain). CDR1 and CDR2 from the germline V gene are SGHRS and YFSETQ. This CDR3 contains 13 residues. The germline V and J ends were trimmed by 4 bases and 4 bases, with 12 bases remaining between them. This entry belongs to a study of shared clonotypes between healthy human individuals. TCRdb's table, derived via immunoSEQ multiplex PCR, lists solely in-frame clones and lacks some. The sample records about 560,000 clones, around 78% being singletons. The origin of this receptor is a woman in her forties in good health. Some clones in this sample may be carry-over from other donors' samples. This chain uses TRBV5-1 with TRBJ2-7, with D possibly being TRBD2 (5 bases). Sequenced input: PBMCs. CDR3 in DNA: TGCGCCAGCAGCCTGACTACCTCGTACGAGCAGTACTTC. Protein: CASSLTTSYEQYF.